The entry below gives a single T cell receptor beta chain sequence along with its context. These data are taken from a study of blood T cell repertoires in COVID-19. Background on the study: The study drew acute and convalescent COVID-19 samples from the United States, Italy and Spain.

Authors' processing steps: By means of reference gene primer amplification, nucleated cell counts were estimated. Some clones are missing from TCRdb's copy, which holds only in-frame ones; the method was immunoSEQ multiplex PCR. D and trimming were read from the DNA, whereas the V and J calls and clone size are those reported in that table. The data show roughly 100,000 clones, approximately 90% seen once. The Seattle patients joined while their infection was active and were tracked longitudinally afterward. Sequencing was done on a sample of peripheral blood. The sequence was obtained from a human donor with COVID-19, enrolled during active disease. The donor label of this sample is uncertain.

Here the CDR3 reads CASESDRAFTNQPQHF. CDR3 DNA: TGTGCCAGCGAGTCTGACAGGGCCTTCACCAATCAGCCCCAGCATTTT. The rearrangement links TRBV2 to TRBJ1-5; the match to TRBD1 covers 7 bases. Germline-derived CDR1 and CDR2 are SNHLY and FYNNEI. The CDR3 sequence is 16 residues long. The J segment lost 3 bases and the V segment lost 8 bases, leaving 13 bases of the junction unmatched.